A single sample gave rise to the 19 T cell receptor beta chains below, sequenced in a study of CD8+ T cells in alopecia areata. It was cDNA, reverse transcribed from extracted RNA, that served as the sequencing template. Profiled with immunoSEQ multiplex PCR; TCRdb holds only in-frame clones, not every one. The sample yields roughly 64,000 clones, around 42% seen once. This sample's treatment: oral pan-JAK inhibitor, 5-10 mg twice daily. The material was CD8+ T cells sorted from blood, obtained at approximately week 37, from a patient treated with tofacitinib. The receptors were gathered from a human donor with alopecia areata.

This clone showed up just once. The chain couples TRBV30 to TRBJ2-5; TRBD1 matches at 10 bases. Germline CDR1 reads GTSNPN; CDR2 reads SVGIG (reference sequence). This CDR3 is 14 amino acids long. The J segment lost 5 bases and the V segment lost 5 bases, leaving 8 bases of the junction unmatched. This CDR3 is CAWSTGTGVETQYF. CDR3 DNA sequence: TGTGCCTGGTCTACCGGGACAGGGGTGGAGACCCAGTACTTC.

The chain uses TRBV29-1 and TRBJ2-7, with D maybe TRBD2 (6 bases). CDR1 and CDR2 (germline): SQVTM, ANQGSEA. CDR3 length: 13 residues. V gave up 2 bases and J gave up 2 bases, with 10 bases separating them. CDR3 nucleotide sequence: TGCAGCGTTGAAACGGGAGCCCCCTACGAGCAGTACTTC. This gives the protein CSVETGAPYEQYF.

The chain recombines TRBV2 with TRBJ2-7; TRBD2 agrees at 8 bases. The CDR3 is 17 amino acids. Germline V gives CDR1 SNHLY, CDR2 FYNNEI. The junction had 13 bases not matched to a gene; V was cut back by 6 bases and J by 0 bases. The DNA of the CDR3 is TGTGCCAGCAGCACCTCGAGGCTAGCGGGTAGCTCCTACGAGCAGTACTTC. Residues: CASSTSRLAGSSYEQYF. The full variable domain, completed using reference TRBV2 and TRBJ2-7, is EPEVTQTPSHQVTQMGQEVILRCVPISNHLYFYWYRQILGQKVEFLVSFYNNEISEKSEIFDDQFSVERPDGSNFTLKIRSTKLEDSAMYFCASSTSRLAGSSYEQYFGPGTRLTVT.

This clone was counted once. The genes are TRBV27 and TRBJ1-5, with D hard to call. The V end lost 4 bases, the J end lost 2 bases, and 9 bases lay between the germline ends. The germline V gene has CDR1 MNHEY and CDR2 SMNVEV (reference sequence). The CDR3 is 14 amino acids. This chain's CDR3 is CASSSLSGNQPQHF. The CDR3 DNA reads as TGTGCCAGCAGTTCCCTGAGCGGCAATCAGCCCCAGCATTTT.

This chain connects TRBV4-1 to TRBJ2-7; 8 nucleotides match TRBD1. Germline lookup yields CDR1 MGHRA and CDR2 YSYEKL. V was clipped by 1 base and J by 3 bases; unmatched bases: 5. The CDR3 sequence is 15 residues long. CDR3 amino acids: CASSQVAGGNYEQYF. The CDR3 region has the DNA TGCGCCAGCAGCCAAGTAGCAGGGGGCAACTACGAGCAGTACTTC.

V usage is TRBV29-1 and J usage is TRBJ2-7; 13 nucleotides agree with TRBD2. The CDR3 has 15 residues. J was trimmed by 3 bases and V by 6 bases; bases with no gene match: 8. Germline V CDR1 and CDR2: SQVTM, ANQGSEA. CDR3 amino acids: CSVGAGTSGIYEQYF. The CDR3 DNA sequence: TGCAGCGTGGGGGCCGGGACTAGCGGGATCTACGAGCAGTACTTC.

The chain carries TRBV7-9 and TRBJ1-5, with D possibly TRBD1 on 6 matching bases. This CDR3 contains 12 residues. V lost 5 bases, J lost 7 bases, and 9 bases lay in between. CDR1 and CDR2 (germline): SEHNR, FQNEAQ (reference sequence). The DNA for the CDR3 is TGTGCCAGCAGCCAAGGGGGACAGCCCCAGCATTTT. This sequence encodes CASSQGGQPQHF. The whole variable domain, filled in from reference TRBV7-9 and TRBJ1-5, reads DTGVSQNPRHKITKRGQNVTFRCDPISEHNRLYWYRQTLGQGPEFLTYFQNEAQLEKSRLLSDRFSAERPKGSFSTLEIQRTEQGDSAMYLCASSQGGQPQHFGDGTRLSIL.

The V call is TRBV9, the J call TRBJ1-5; no definite D call. V was shortened by 0 bases and J by 8 bases, with 12 bases between the two germline ends. Looked up from germline, CDR1 is SGDLS and CDR2 is YYNGEE. CDR3 length: 14 amino acids. This CDR3 reads CASSVGAYGEPQHF. The CDR3 bases are TGTGCCAGCAGCGTAGGGGCCTACGGAGAGCCCCAGCATTTT.

This clone was seen a few times. The chain carries TRBV6-4 and TRBJ2-2; 11 bases agree with TRBD2. Germline values: CDR1 MRHNA, CDR2 SNTAGT. With V trimmed by 7 bases and J by 4 bases, 8 bases remained unmatched. The CDR3 is 16 residues long. The CDR3 bases are TGTGCCAGCACGGCAACTAGCGGGAGTGGCACCGGGGAGCTGTTTTTT. This translates into CASTATSGSGTGELFF.

The V call is TRBV7-2, the J call TRBJ1-1; 7 bases are shared with TRBD1. CDR1 SGHTA and CDR2 FQGNSA come from the germline V gene. Trimming removed 3 bases from V and 5 bases from J; junction bases left unmatched: 6. This CDR3 has 14 amino acids. CDR3 sequence (DNA): TGTGCCAGCAGCTTTGGCAGGGGGATGACTGAAGCTTTCTTT. This gives the protein CASSFGRGMTEAFF. The whole variable domain, filled in from reference TRBV7-2 and TRBJ1-1, reads GAGVSQSPSNKVTEKGKDVELRCDPISGHTALYWYRQSLGQGLEFLIYFQGNSAPDKSGLPSDRFSAERTGGSVSTLTIQRTQQEDSAVYLCASSFGRGMTEAFFGQGTRLTVV.

The chain carries TRBV29-1 and TRBJ1-1; 8 bases match TRBD1. J gave up 0 bases and V 5 bases, and 8 bases lay outside the gene matches. CDR1 and CDR2 (germline): SQVTM, ANQGSEA. The CDR3 has 15 residues. CDR3 sequence reads: CSVLPTGQVNTEAFF. CDR3 DNA sequence: TGCAGCGTTCTCCCGACGGGACAGGTGAACACTGAAGCTTTCTTT.

The rearrangement links TRBV7-2 to TRBJ2-5, with 9 bases lining up with TRBD1. Losses at the gene ends were 5 bases for V and 5 bases for J; bases not matched to a gene: 9. This CDR3 comprises 15 residues. CDR1 is SGHTA and CDR2 is FQGNSA in the germline V gene. Here the CDR3 reads CASSARDRVGETQYF. The DNA for the CDR3 is TGTGCCAGCAGCGCAAGGGACAGGGTCGGGGAGACCCAGTACTTC.

Only a few counts were recorded for this clone. V usage is TRBV7-9 and J usage is TRBJ2-6; TRBD2 aligns across 9 bases. CDR3 size: 17 residues. CDR1 and CDR2 from the germline V gene are SEHNR and FQNEAQ (reference sequence). V gave up 5 bases and J gave up 0 bases; unmatched junction bases: 5. CDR3 in DNA: TGTGCCAGCAGCGCGCTAGCGGGGTTCTCTGGGGCCAACGTCCTGACTTTC. It specifies CASSALAGFSGANVLTF. Combining the CDR3 with reference TRBV7-9 and TRBJ2-6 gives the whole variable domain DTGVSQNPRHKITKRGQNVTFRCDPISEHNRLYWYRQTLGQGPEFLTYFQNEAQLEKSRLLSDRFSAERPKGSFSTLEIQRTEQGDSAMYLCASSALAGFSGANVLTFGAGSRLTVL.

The rearrangement links TRBV9 to TRBJ2-7; TRBD1 agrees at 10 bases. This CDR3 has 14 residues. The ends lost 4 bases at V and 6 bases at J; junction bases unmatched: 7. The V gene's germline CDR1 is SGDLS and CDR2 YYNGEE. The CDR3 coding sequence is TGTGCCAGCAGCCCGGGGACAGGGGAAGGCGAGCAGTACTTC. Residues: CASSPGTGEGEQYF.

V gene TRBV2 combines with J gene TRBJ2-1, with a possible D match to TRBD2 (5 bases). The ends were cut back, 6 bases at V and 8 bases at J, with 11 bases in the middle. Germline values: CDR1 SNHLY, CDR2 FYNNEI. This CDR3 is 12 amino acids long. The CDR3 loop reads CASRPGRDEQFF. In DNA form, the CDR3 reads TGTGCCAGCAGGCCGGGAAGGGATGAGCAGTTCTTC.

This clone came up a few times. This chain connects TRBV11-2 to TRBJ2-5; no definite D call. Trimming cost V 5 bases and J 5 bases, with 18 bases left between them. This CDR3 has 15 amino acids. The germline V gene has CDR1 SGHAT and CDR2 FQNNGV. CDR3 bases: TGTGCCAGCAGCCCGAGCCCGGCCTTGGGGGAGACCCAGTACTTC. It is translated as CASSPSPALGETQYF.

The chain joins TRBV7-9 to TRBJ2-3; D is undetermined. The CDR3 has 10 residues. The ends were cut back, 10 bases at V and 6 bases at J, with 8 bases in the middle. From germline, CDR1 is SEHNR and CDR2 FQNEAQ (reference sequence). CDR3 in DNA: TGTGCCACCACCCTGGATACGCAGTATTTT. As protein: CATTLDTQYF.

This clone was counted a few times. This rearrangement joins TRBV4-3 to TRBJ2-2; D is unresolved. CDR3 length: 17 amino acids. The germline V gene has CDR1 LGHNA and CDR2 YSLEER. Between the trimmed V and J ends, which lost 2 bases and 1 base, there was a span of 14 bases. The CDR3 reads CASSQHDGRLNTGELFF. The CDR3 nucleotides are TGCGCCAGCAGCCAACATGACGGAAGATTGAACACCGGGGAGCTGTTTTTT.

This chain connects TRBV4-3 to TRBJ1-5; 8 nucleotides match TRBD1. This CDR3 has 15 amino acids. V shed 4 bases, J shed 2 bases, and the junction held 4 bases outside the gene matches. The V gene's germline CDR1 is LGHNA and CDR2 YSLEER. CDR3 in DNA: TGCGCCAGCAGCCCGTCAGGGGGCGGCAATCAGCCCCAGCATTTT. This gives the protein CASSPSGGGNQPQHF.